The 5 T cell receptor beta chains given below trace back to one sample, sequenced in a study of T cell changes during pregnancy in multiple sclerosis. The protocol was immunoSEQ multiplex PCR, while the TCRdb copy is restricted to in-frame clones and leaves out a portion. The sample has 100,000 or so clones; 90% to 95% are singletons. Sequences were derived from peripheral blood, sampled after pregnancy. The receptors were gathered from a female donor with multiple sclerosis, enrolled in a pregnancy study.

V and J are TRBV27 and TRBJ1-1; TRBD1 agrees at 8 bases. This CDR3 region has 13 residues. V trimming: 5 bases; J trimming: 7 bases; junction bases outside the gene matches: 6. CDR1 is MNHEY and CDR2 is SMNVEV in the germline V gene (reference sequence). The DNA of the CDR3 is TGTGCCAGCAGTCTTCGACAGGGGAGTGAAGCTTTCTTT. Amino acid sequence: CASSLRQGSEAFF.

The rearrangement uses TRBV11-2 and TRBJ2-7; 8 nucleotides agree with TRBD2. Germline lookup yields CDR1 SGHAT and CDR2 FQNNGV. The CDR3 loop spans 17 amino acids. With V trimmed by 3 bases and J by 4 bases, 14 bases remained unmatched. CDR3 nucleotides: TGTGCCAGCAGCTTCGGGGCCCAACGGGGGGGCGGATACGAGCAGTACTTC. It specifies CASSFGAQRGGGYEQYF.

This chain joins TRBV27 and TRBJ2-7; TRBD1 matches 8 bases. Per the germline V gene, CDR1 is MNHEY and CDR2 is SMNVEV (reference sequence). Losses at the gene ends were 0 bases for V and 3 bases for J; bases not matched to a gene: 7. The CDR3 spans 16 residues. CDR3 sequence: CASSLSPGGHYYEQYF. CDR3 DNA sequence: TGTGCCAGCAGTTTATCCCCAGGGGGCCATTACTACGAGCAGTACTTC.

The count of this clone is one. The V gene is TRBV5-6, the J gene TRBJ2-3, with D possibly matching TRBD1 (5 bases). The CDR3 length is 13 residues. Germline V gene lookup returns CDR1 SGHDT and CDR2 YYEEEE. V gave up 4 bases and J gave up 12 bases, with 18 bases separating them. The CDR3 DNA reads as TGTGCCAGCAGCCCAAAACAGGTTTATATACAGTATTTT. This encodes CASSPKQVYIQYF.

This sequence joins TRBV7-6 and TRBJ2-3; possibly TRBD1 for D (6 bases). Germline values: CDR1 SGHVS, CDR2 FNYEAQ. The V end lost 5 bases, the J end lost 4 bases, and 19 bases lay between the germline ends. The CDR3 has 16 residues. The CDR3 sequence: CASSAPHRENADTQYF. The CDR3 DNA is TGTGCCAGCAGCGCTCCCCACAGGGAGAACGCAGATACGCAGTATTTT.